This TCR beta chain was sequenced during a study of T cell responses to AZD1222 COVID-19 vaccine. Generated by immunoSEQ multiplex PCR, the TCRdb table keeps only in-frame clones and is missing some. The sample lists about 51,000 clones; around 90% were seen once. V shed 2 bases and J 7 bases; nucleotides not matched to a gene: 12. The CDR3 has 19 amino acids. CDR1 is WSHSY and CDR2 is SAAADI in the germline V gene. The V call is TRBV10-2, the J call TRBJ2-1; 15 bases are a match to TRBD2. Here the sequenced sample was peripheral blood, taken 28 days after the second AZD1222 dose. The source of this sequence is an adult who received the AZD1222 COVID-19 vaccine. CDR3 residues: CASSERTSGRVEVRNEQFF. In nucleotides, the CDR3 is TGCGCCAGCAGTGAGAGGACTAGCGGGAGGGTAGAAGTGAGGAATGAGCAGTTCTTC.